Sequencing of this T cell receptor beta chain was carried out in a study of blood T cell repertoires in COVID-19. About the research overall: The United States, Italy and Spain supplied acute and convalescent COVID-19 samples. T cells, B-cell-depleted T cells, or PBMCs supplied cDNA or gDNA.

Study processing details: Estimation of nucleated cell counts was performed using reference gene primer amplification. Profiled with immunoSEQ multiplex PCR; TCRdb holds only in-frame clones, not every one. V and J calls and clone size come straight from that table; D and trimming were deduced from the DNA. Counted here are some 210,000 clones, more than 80% occurring once; the ten biggest clones make up approximately 9.2%. Resolution of symptoms, clearance, or two negative PCRs was present in recovered Cohort 3 donors. The germline V gene has CDR1 LGHNT and CDR2 FRNRAP. V gave up 6 bases and J gave up 8 bases, with 13 bases separating them. The CDR3 is 13 residues long. This clone has a handful of counts.

This clonotype was sampled from a middle-aged man who had recovered from COVID-19. The rearrangement uses TRBV12-5 and TRBJ1-4; D is undetermined. Sequenced sample: PBMCs or T cells enriched from blood (not recorded which). CDR3 protein: CASGRDFGEKLFF. In nucleotides, the CDR3 is TGTGCTAGTGGCCGAGACTTCGGGGAAAAACTGTTTTTT.